This TCR beta chain derives from a study of shared clonotypes between healthy human individuals. Study-level information: Used for every donor were three CD4 naive, three CD4 memory, two CD8 naive and one CD8 memory plate. Study conclusions and caveats: In general, naive subsets displayed greater estimated richness than memory subsets did. A few donors held about 5% of naive CD4 clonotypes in common.

Germline CDR1 reads MNHEY; CDR2 reads SVGAGI. Trimming removed 3 bases from V and 3 bases from J, with 8 bases in between. The CDR3 is made up of 13 amino acids. CD4+ cells underwent separation, giving CD45RA+ naive and CD45RA-negative memory subsets. Of note for this clone: As yet, its antigen is unknown.

The table came from immunoSEQ multiplex PCR; TCRdb's copy has only in-frame clones and leaves some out. Found here are under 2,500,000 clones, approximately 95% of them singletons; the top ten hold about 0.13%. The sample taken for sequencing was naive CD4+ T cells sorted from blood. Subset indicated: CD45RA+ positively selected. The chain links TRBV6-5 to TRBJ2-5; maybe TRBD1 (6 bases). This clonotype originated in a young man in good health. The CDR3 DNA sequence: TGTGCCAGCAGTTATAACAGGGAAGAGACCCAGTACTTC. It encodes CASSYNREETQYF.